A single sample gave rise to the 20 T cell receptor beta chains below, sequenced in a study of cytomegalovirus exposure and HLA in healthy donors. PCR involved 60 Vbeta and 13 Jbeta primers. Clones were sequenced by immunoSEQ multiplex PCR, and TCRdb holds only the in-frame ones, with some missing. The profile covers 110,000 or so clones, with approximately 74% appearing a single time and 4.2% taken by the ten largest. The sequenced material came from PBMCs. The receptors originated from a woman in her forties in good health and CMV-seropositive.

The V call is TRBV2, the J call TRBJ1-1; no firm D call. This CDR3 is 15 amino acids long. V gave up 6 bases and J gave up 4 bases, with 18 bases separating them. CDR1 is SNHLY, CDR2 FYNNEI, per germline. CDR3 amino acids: CASSPTVGEGTEAFF. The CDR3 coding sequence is TGTGCCAGCAGCCCCACCGTCGGGGAGGGCACTGAAGCTTTCTTT. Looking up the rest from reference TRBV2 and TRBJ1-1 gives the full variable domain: EPEVTQTPSHQVTQMGQEVILRCVPISNHLYFYWYRQILGQKVEFLVSFYNNEISEKSEIFDDQFSVERPDGSNFTLKIRSTKLEDSAMYFCASSPTVGEGTEAFFGQGTRLTVV.

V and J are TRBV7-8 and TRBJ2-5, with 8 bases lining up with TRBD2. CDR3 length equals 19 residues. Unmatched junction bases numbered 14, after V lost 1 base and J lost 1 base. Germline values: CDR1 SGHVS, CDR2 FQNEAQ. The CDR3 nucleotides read TGTGCCAGCAGCTTAGTACCTGGGAGCGGGAGAGGGATCCAAGAGACCCAGTACTTC. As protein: CASSLVPGSGRGIQETQYF.

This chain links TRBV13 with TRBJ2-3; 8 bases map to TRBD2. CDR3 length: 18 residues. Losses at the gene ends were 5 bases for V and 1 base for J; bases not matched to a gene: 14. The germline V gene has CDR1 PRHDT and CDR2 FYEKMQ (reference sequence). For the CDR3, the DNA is TGTGCCAGCAGCAGCTGGGGTAGCGGGGAGCAGGGCACAGATACGCAGTATTTT. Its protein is CASSSWGSGEQGTDTQYF.

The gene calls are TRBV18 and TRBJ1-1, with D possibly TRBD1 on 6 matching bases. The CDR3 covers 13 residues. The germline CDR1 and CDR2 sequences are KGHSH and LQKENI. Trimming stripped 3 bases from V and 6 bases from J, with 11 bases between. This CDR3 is CASSPNRDPEAFF. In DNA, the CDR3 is TGTGCCAGCTCACCTAACAGGGATCCTGAAGCTTTCTTT.

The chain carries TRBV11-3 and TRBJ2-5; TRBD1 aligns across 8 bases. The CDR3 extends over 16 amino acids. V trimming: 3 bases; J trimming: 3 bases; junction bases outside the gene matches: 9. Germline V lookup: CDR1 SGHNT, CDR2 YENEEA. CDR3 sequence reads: CASSFRSGQGKETQYF. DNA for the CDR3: TGTGCCAGCAGCTTTCGGAGTGGACAGGGCAAAGAGACCCAGTACTTC.

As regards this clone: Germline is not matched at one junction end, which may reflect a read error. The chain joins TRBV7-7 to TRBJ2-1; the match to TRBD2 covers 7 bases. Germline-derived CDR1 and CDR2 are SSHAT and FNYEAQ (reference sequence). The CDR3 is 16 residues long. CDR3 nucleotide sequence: TGTGCTAGCAGCCCTAGCGCGACTAGCCCCAGAGGTGAGCAGTTCTTC. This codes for CASSPSATSPRGEQFF.

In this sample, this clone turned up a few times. The CDR3, as DNA: TGCGCCAGCAGCTTGGCCACCGGACAGCGCGGCTACACCTTC. Its protein is CASSLATGQRGYTF. The chain has TRBV5-1 and TRBJ1-2; TRBD1 is a possible D gene (6 bases). Germline assignment: CDR1 SGHRS and CDR2 YFSETQ. This CDR3 contains 14 residues. V lost 0 bases and J lost 8, with 14 bases in between. The full variable domain, in which reference TRBV5-1 and TRBJ1-2 provide the parts outside the CDR3, is KAGVTQTPRYLIKTRGQQVTLSCSPISGHRSVSWYQQTPGQGLQFLFEYFSETQRNKGNFPGRFSGRQFSNSRSEMNVSTLELGDSALYLCASSLATGQRGYTFGSGTRLTVV.

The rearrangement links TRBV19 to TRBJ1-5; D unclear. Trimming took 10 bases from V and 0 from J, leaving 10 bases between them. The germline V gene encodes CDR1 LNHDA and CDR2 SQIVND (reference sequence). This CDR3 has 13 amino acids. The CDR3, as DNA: TGTGCCACCGCCCGAGGTAGCAATCAGCCCCAGCATTTT. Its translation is CATARGSNQPQHF.

The CDR3 nucleotides are TGTGCCAGCAGCGTAGAGAGGGGGCCTGTATCTGGCTACACCTTC. The encoded protein is CASSVERGPVSGYTF. V gene TRBV9 combines with J gene TRBJ1-2; 7 nucleotides line up with TRBD1. The V segment lost 0 bases and the J segment 7 bases; nucleotides outside the gene matches: 9. Looked up from germline, CDR1 is SGDLS and CDR2 is YYNGEE. CDR3 length: 15 amino acids. Complete variable domain (other parts from reference TRBV9 and TRBJ1-2): DSGVTQTPKHLITATGQRVTLRCSPRSGDLSVYWYQQSLDQGLQFLIQYYNGEERAKGNILERFSAQQFPDLHSELNLSSLELGDSALYFCASSVERGPVSGYTFGSGTRLTVV.

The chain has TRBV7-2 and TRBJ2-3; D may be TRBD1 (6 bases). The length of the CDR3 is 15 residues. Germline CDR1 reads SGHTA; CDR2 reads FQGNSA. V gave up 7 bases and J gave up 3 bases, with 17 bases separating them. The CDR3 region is CASKWGSQGTDTQYF. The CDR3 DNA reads TGTGCCAGCAAATGGGGCTCCCAGGGGACAGATACGCAGTATTTT.

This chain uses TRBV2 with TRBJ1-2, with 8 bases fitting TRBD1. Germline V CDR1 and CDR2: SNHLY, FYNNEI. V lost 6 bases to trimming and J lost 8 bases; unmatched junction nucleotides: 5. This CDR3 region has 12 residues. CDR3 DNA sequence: TGTGCCAGCAGGATGGACAGGGAAGGCTACACCTTC. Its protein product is CASRMDREGYTF.

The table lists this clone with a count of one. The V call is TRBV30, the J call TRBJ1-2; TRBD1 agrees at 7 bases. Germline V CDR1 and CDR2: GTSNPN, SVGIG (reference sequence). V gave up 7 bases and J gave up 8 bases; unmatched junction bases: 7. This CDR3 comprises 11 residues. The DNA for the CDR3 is TGTGCCTTCTTGACAGGGAACGGCTACACCTTC. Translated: CAFLTGNGYTF. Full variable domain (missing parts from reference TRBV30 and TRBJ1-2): SQTIHQWPATLVQPVGSPLSLECTVEGTSNPNLYWYRQAAGRGLQLLFYSVGIGQISSEVPQNLSASRPQDRQFILSSKKLLLSDSGFYLCAFLTGNGYTFGSGTRLTVV.

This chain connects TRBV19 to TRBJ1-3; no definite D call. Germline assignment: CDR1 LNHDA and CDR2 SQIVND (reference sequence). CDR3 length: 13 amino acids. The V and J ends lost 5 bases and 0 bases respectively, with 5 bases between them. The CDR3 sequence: CASSGSSGNTIYF. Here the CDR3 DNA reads TGTGCCAGTAGTGGTAGCTCTGGAAACACCATATATTTT.

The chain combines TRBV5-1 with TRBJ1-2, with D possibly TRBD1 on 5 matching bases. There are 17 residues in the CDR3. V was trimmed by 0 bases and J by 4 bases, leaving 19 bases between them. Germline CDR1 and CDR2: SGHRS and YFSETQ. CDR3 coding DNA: TGCGCCAGCAGCTTGGCCTCTCCCGGTGGGGCATTCTATGGCTACACCTTC. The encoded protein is CASSLASPGGAFYGYTF.

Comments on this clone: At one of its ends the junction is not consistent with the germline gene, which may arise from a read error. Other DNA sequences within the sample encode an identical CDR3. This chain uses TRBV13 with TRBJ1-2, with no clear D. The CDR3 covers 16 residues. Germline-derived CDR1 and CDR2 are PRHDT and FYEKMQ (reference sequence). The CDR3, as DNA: TGCGCCAGCAGCTTATCGGAGGGCGGGCGGGGCTATGGCTACACCTTC. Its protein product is CASSLSEGGRGYGYTF. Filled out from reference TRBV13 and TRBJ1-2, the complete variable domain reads AAGVIQSPRHLIKEKRETATLKCYPIPRHDTVYWYQQGPGQDPQFLISFYEKMQSDKGSIPDRFSAQQFSDYHSELNMSSLELGDSALYFCASSLSEGGRGYGYTFGSGTRLTVV.

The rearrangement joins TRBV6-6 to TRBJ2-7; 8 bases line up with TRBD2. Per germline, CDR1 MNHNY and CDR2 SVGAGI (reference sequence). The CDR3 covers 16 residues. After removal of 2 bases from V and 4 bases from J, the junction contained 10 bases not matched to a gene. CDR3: CASSYPGLVKGYEQYF. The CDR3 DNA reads TGTGCCAGCAGTTACCCGGGACTAGTTAAGGGATACGAGCAGTACTTC.

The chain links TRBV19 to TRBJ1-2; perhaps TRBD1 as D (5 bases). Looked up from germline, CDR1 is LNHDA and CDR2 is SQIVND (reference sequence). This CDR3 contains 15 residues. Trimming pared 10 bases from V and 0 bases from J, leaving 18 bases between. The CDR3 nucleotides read TGTGCCACCCAGCGACAGTCCACGTCTAACTATGGCTACACCTTC. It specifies CATQRQSTSNYGYTF.

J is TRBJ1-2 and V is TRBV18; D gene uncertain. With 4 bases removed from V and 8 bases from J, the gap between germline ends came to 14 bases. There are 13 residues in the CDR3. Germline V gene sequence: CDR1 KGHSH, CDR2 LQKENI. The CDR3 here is CASSLDDTGGYTF. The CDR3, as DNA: TGTGCCAGCTCACTGGATGATACGGGAGGCTACACCTTC.

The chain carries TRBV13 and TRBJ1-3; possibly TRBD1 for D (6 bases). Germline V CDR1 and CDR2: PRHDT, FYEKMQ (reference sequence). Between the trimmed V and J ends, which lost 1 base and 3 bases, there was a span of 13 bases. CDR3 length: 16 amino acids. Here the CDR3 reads CASSLAVRGYGNTIYF. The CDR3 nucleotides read TGTGCCAGCAGCTTAGCCGTGAGGGGGTATGGAAACACCATATATTTT.

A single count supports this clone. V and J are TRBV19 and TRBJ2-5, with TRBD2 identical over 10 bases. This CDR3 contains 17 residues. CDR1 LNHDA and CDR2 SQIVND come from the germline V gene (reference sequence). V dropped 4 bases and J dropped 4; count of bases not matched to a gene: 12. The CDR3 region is CASSSLAGASEGETQYF. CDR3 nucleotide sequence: TGTGCCAGTAGTAGTCTAGCGGGGGCCTCGGAGGGAGAGACCCAGTACTTC.